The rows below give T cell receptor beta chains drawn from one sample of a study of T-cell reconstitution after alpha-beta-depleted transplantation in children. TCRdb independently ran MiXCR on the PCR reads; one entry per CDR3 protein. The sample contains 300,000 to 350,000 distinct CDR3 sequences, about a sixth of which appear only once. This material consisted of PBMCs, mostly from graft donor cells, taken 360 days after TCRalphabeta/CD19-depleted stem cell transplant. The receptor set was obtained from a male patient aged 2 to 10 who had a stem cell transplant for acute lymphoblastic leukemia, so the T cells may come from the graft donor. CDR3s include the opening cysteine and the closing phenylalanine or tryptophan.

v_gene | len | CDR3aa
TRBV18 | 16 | CASSPPGLAGSYEQYF
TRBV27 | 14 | CASSFLQGNQPQHF
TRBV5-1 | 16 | CASSPGGGFWDNEQFF
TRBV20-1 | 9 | CSPNETQYF
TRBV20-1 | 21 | CSARSVRRTSGSFRVPDTQYF
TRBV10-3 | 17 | CAISRLAGGVREETQYF
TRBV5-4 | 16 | CASSPASGLAYNEQFF
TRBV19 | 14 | CASSIAGLNTEAFF
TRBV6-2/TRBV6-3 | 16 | CASSLADVLAKNIQYF
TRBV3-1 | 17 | CASSQFSGSWANNEQFF
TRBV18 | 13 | CASSPLALETQYF
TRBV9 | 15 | CASSVSTGTLDGYTF
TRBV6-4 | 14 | CASSEGGQYNEQFF
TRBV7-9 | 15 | CASSSWTESTDTQYF
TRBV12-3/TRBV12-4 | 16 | CASRRRERLTYNEQFF
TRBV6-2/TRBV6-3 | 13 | CAAGTSVSYEQYF
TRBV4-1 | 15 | CASSGGESPSYEQYF
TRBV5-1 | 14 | CASSFALEQETQYF
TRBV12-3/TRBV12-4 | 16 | CASSPLVGTGEETQYF
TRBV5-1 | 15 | CASSLPLTGSDEQYF
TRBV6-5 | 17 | CASSYSFPTGEYNGYTF
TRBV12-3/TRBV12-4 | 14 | CASSFTSGRDTQYF
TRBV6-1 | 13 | CASSRGTDYEQYF
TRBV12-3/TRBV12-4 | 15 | CASSLGLAGVGEQYF
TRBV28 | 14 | CASIQAPGRYGYTF
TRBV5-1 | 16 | CASSRARGSSTDTQYF
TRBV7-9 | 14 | CASSLSIAWNEQFF
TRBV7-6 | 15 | CASSPRAGMGETQYF
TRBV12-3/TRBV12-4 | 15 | CASSLDSSSYNEQFF
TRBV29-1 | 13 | CSVATDYTDTQYF
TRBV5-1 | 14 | CASSLGGPNSPLHF
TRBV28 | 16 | CASSVPGAELLETQYF
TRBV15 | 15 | CATSSRDRGQETQYF
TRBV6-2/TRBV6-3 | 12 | CASRTRGQPQHF
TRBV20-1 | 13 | CSAGQEPQETQYF